This is a list of T cell receptor beta chains from one sample in a study of cytomegalovirus exposure and HLA in healthy donors. Assay: immunoSEQ multiplex PCR; the TCRdb copy retains only in-frame clones and omits some. The sample yields 100,000 or so clones, around 84% seen once. Sequenced material: PBMCs. The receptor source for this set is a woman younger than 30 in good health and CMV-seronegative. Both conserved end residues are part of each CDR3. The order of the fields is D gene, V gene, clone size, J gene, CDR3 protein, CDR3 DNA. The D gene is left open where the match is weak. Expanded clones are given a class, and other clones once, few, many or no size at all.

>TRBD1|TRBV7-9|.|TRBJ1-4
CASSLGQGNVANEKLFF
TGTGCCAGCAGCTTGGGACAGGGGAATGTAGCTAATGAAAAACTGTTTTTT
>TRBD1|TRBV19|.|TRBJ2-7
CASSIGQGTYEQYF
TGTGCCAGTAGTATAGGACAGGGGACCTACGAGCAGTACTTC
>.|TRBV11-3|.|TRBJ2-3
CASSRDRDTQYF
TGTGCCAGCAGCCGGGATAGAGATACGCAGTATTTT
>TRBD1|TRBV5-1|once|TRBJ2-7
CASSPGTGAYEQYF
TGCGCCAGCAGTCCCGGGACAGGGGCCTACGAGCAGTACTTC
>TRBD2|TRBV30|.|TRBJ2-1
CAWSVGALAGGPLYEQFF
TGTGCCTGGAGTGTAGGGGCACTAGCGGGGGGGCCCCTCTATGAGCAGTTCTTC
>TRBD2|TRBV5-5|.|TRBJ2-7
CASRLGLAGNYEQYF
TGTGCCAGCAGATTGGGACTAGCGGGTAACTACGAGCAGTACTTC
>.|TRBV19|once|TRBJ1-6
CATTPNRAVNSPLHF
TGTGCCACAACTCCCAACAGGGCCGTTAATTCACCCCTCCACTTT
>.|TRBV11-2|.|TRBJ2-2
CASSPSRGAGDHGELFF
TGTGCCAGCAGTCCTTCCAGGGGCGCGGGGGATCACGGGGAGCTGTTTTTT
>TRBD2|TRBV6-4|few|TRBJ2-2
CASSPQPGLEDLGELFF
TGTGCCAGCAGTCCCCAGCCGGGACTAGAGGACCTCGGGGAGCTGTTTTTT
>.|TRBV7-8|.|TRBJ1-5
CASSFYGTSGSETQHF
TGTGCCAGCAGCTTCTACGGGACTTCGGGATCTGAGACCCAGCATTTT
>TRBD2|TRBV7-2|once|TRBJ2-7
CASSLELAGTYEQYF
TGTGCCAGCAGCTTAGAACTAGCGGGGACCTACGAGCAGTACTTC
>TRBD2|TRBV7-2|.|TRBJ2-7
CASSSSLDSRGRYEQYF
TGTGCCAGCAGCTCATCCCTCGACAGCCGCGGGAGGTACGAGCAGTACTTC